This T cell receptor beta chain was recorded in a study of T cells in Graves' hyperthyroidism and ophthalmopathy (dated by TCRdb to the late 2010s). Some background on the complete study: To identify TCR V-J signatures that set the groups apart, the researchers used a discovery cohort of more than 95 patients, made up of about 44 with Graves' ophthalmopathy and 57 with stable Graves' hyperthyroidism. Whether ophthalmopathy could be predicted prospectively was tested in an independent validation cohort made up of some 20 hyperthyroidism patients plus 17 patients who later progressed to ophthalmopathy. The 100 discovery patients were randomly split 7:3 into training and test sets. In addition, the study compared T-cell repertoires in thyroid tissue and in blood from several Graves' hyperthyroidism patients. Following sampling, methimazole starting at 30 mg daily was given to hyperthyroidism patients, and high-dose intravenous methylprednisolone was given to ophthalmopathy patients. TCR Vbeta CDR3 sequencing of 130 to 150 peripheral blood samples (under 45 ophthalmopathy, roughly 74 hyperthyroidism and some 17 progressor patients) is reported in the paper.

Exclusion was applied to patients with uncontrolled infections, other autoimmune diseases, pregnancy or lactation. Diagnoses were established on the basis of clinical symptoms, serum thyroxine and TRAb, thyroid ultrasound, and orbital computed tomography. Total RNA was extracted using Trizol reagent, and RNA quality was assessed on an Agilent 2100 Bioanalyzer. The TCR beta CDR3 regions were amplified from RNA transcripts. A first-round RT-PCR of the TCR CDR3 used the HTBI primer set with the Qiagen OneStep RT-PCR kit. A second multiplex PCR round built the libraries, followed by size selection and purification. Paired-end sequencing of the libraries was performed with 100 bp reads on an Illumina HiSeq2000. The published analysis was carried out like this. SOAPnuke was used to process the raw data, throwing out any read that contained adapters or uncalled bases, had a mean Phred below 15, or lacked an exact constant-primer or identifier match. High-quality paired reads were merged with COPE v1.2.5, and unique nucleotide sequences were defined as clonotypes. MiTCR v1.1 was used to align clonotypes to the IMGT TRBV, TRBD and TRBJ reference segments. Only V-J combinations with frequency above 0.0001, covering roughly 99% of repertoires, were analysed. The TCS score was defined as the ratio of F50 (clonal expansion) to E x V (chaos), calculated using BLOSUM62-based TCRdist between CDR3 peptides within each V-J. Welch's t-statistics and random forest reduced around 510 V-J features to roughly 13, which were used in a naive Bayes classifier (R e1071). The Morisita-Horn index was used to measure how similar the thyroid and blood repertoires were. Starting from the raw public reads, TCRdb applied fastp trimming at Q25, assembled clones with MiXCR and retained in-frame beta chains. CDR3 protein duplicates are merged, each entry listing the most common genes and DNA. The V and J calls, along with clone size, are taken from TCRdb and not from the paper's own processing. For this sample the table gives 480,000 or so distinct CDR3 sequences, of which about 45% were detected only once. The ten largest account for around 44% of the sample.

The study at large found these results: In validation, progression to ophthalmopathy was predicted by the model with 55% to 71% sensitivity and under 85% specificity, a median of about 6.8 months before onset. No statistical method was used to set the sample size in advance, and investigators knew the group allocation. Blood samples also contained most of the expanded thyroid clonotypes (frequency above 0.001), which suggests that blood repertoires may reflect thyroid immune responses. Ophthalmopathy was separated from stable hyperthyroidism by a 13 V-J signature model, with 85% to 90% sensitivity and roughly 81% specificity obtained in cross-validation and 80%/75% obtained in testing.

This clonotype was recorded a few times. The antigen it binds to is not known. Base-call qualities are not available, and no considerably larger clone is one nucleotide away. The germline V gene encodes CDR1 SEHNR and CDR2 FQNEAQ (reference sequence). The CDR3 spans 14 residues, from the cysteine through the phenylalanine. The entry retains the CDR3 DNA only, 42 bases that are in frame from base 1. V and J lose 5 bases and 1 base, and a span of 9 bases separates them. What was sequenced was peripheral blood or thyroid tissue (not recorded which). Recombination joined TRBV7-9 with TRBJ1-3; matching of 5 bases hints at TRBD1 as the D gene. The sequence derives from an adult woman with Graves' disease, either hyperthyroidism or ophthalmopathy (not recorded which). CDR3 region: CASSDGTSGNTIYF. DNA sequence: TGTGCCAGCAGCGACGGGACTTCTGGAAACACCATATATTTT.